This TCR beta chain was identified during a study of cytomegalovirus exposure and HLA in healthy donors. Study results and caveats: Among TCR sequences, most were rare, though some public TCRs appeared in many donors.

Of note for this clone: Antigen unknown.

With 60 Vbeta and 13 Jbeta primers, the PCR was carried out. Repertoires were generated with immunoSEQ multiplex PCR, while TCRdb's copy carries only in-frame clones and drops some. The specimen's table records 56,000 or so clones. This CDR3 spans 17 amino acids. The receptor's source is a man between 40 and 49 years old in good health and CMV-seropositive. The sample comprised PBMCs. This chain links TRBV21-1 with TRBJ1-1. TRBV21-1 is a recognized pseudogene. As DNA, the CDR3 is TGTGCCAGCAGCAAAGAGGAGGGAGCAAAGGGGTGCGACGAAGCTTTCTTT. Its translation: CASSKEEGAKGCDEAFF.